This TCR beta chain was recovered during a study of vaccination and CD4 T cells after COVID-19 (dated by TCRdb to between 2021 and 2023). Background on the whole study: Every convalescent patient had a positive nasal swab PCR test for SARS-CoV-2, with mild disease in nine or ten patients and severe disease in one. The convalescent cohort comprised six males and four females, including two Hispanic individuals, seven Caucasians, two Asians and one multiracial person. Participants got two doses of the Pfizer-BioNTech BNT162b2 vaccine (n=8) or two doses of the Moderna mRNA-1273 vaccine (n=2). Post-COVID blood samples were collected from convalescent patients a median of around 100 days after diagnosis, with a range of about 35 to 180 days. The time from the second vaccine dose to post-vaccine blood sampling had a median of around 72 days and ranged from roughly 13 to 241 days. The cultures were stimulated with overlapping spike peptide pools from SARS-CoV-2 and from the common cold coronaviruses HCoV-NL63, HCoV-OC43 and HCoV-229E. Control cultures used a CEFX viral epitope pool as positive control, an HIV-1 Nef peptide pool as negative control, or no peptide. The spike-specific CD4+ TCR repertoire was compared before and after mRNA vaccination in approximately ten COVID-19 convalescent patients and a handful of infection-naive healthy vaccine recipients.

The library was made by PCR. DNA from cultured CD4+ T cells was subjected to TCR sequencing with the Oncomine TCR Beta short-read assay at the Johns Hopkins FTIC core. The QIAamp micro DNA kit was used to extract genomic DNA from the cultured CD4+ T cells. Oncomine TCR Beta libraries from cultured CD4+ T cells were pooled using unique dual indexes and sequenced on an Illumina iSeq 100. The paper's processing steps were these. Non-productive sequences were removed, and CDR3s not starting with C, not ending with F or W, or shorter than 7 amino acids were discarded. Antigen-specific clonotypes were identified using the MANAFEST web application through comparison of peptide-stimulated wells with reference and other culture wells. An FDR below 0.05, an odds ratio above 5, and a productive frequency above 0.1% in at least two of three replicate wells were required for clones to be considered positive. Cross-reactive clonotypes were defined as significantly expanded in both SARS-CoV-2 spike wells and at least one common cold coronavirus spike condition. Using R version 3.6.1, CDR3 homology was evaluated through Levenshtein distances (stringdist) along with unrooted phylogenetic trees (ape). TCRdb reworked the public reads: Q25 trimming with fastp, MiXCR clone assembly, productive beta chains retained. Records with the same CDR3 protein are collapsed into one entry carrying the most frequent genes and DNA. These V and J calls derive from TCRdb rather than the authors' analysis. The sample table contains 15,000 or so distinct CDR3 sequences; only one count was recorded for around three fifths of them. In total, the top ten clones hold 5.2% of the sample.

Study-wide findings and limitations: An increase in the median number of SARS-CoV-2-reactive clonotypes from 20 to 25 after infection to roughly 36 after vaccination was observed, but the change was not found to be significant. Among convalescent patients, a median about 90% of the SARS-CoV-2-reactive clones seen after vaccination appeared only after vaccination, which suggests priming specific to the vaccine. The study included relatively few convalescent patients and did not analyze early timepoints after natural infection. Of the vaccine-specific clones in convalescent patients, 304 of 307, or nearly all, reacted only to SARS-CoV-2 spike and did not cross-react with common cold coronaviruses.

V is shortened by 4 bases, J by 0 bases, and the region joining them spans 12 bases. CDR1 SGHTA and CDR2 FQGTGA are derived from the germline V gene. The CDR3 runs 15 amino acids, cysteine and phenylalanine included. Of the read, only the CDR3 DNA is kept; its 45 bases are in frame from base 1. Points on this clonotype: Its antigen is not yet known. One base away there is no much larger clone; base qualities are not given.

Taken with the paper, the label for treatment or condition translates to: approximately 11-day PBMC culture with coronavirus spike peptide pools or control peptides (ViraFEST assay). The study used the ViraFEST assay, which expanded antigen-specific T cells with peptide pools and then identified expanded clonotypes by TCR sequencing. The convalescent patients' positive SARS-CoV-2 PCR tests were from March to December 2020, which was before the Alpha, Beta and Delta variants emerged in the United States. Each well held 2.2 million or so PBMCs cultured in IMDM containing around 5% human AB serum and about 10 IU/ml IL-2, with about 9.1 ug/ml peptide pools added. On days 3 and 7, half of the culture medium was replaced with fresh IL-2-containing medium. Once the cells had been in culture for roughly 10 days, the EasySep CD4+ T cell isolation kit was used to isolate CD4+ T cells by negative selection. Ficoll-Paque Plus gradient centrifugation was used to isolate PBMCs from whole blood, and the isolated PBMCs were then either used fresh or cryopreserved at -140C. Triplicate wells were generally used for each culture condition.

The specimen was CD4+ T cells from blood, cultured in vitro, collected after SARS-CoV-2 vaccination. Here the chain combines TRBV7-3 and TRBJ1-2, with a weak D call of TRBD1 (5 bases match). The receptor comes from a human donor who had recovered from COVID-19. Here the CDR3 is given as CASSSGPEPNYGYTF. The DNA reads as follows: TGTGCCAGCAGCTCAGGGCCGGAACCTAACTATGGCTACACCTTC.